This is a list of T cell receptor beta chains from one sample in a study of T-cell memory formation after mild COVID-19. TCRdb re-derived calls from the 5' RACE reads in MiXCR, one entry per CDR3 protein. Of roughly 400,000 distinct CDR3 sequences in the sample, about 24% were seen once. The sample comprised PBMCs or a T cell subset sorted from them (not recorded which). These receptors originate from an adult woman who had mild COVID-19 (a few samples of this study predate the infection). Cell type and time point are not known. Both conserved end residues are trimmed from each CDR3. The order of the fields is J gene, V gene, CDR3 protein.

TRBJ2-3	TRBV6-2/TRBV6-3	ASTDRVPTDTQY
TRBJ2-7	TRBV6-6	ASRDSFSYEQY
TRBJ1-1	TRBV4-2	ASSQARAQGANTEAF
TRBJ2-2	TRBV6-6	ASYRSSGNTGELF
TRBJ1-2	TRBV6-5	ASSYSRTGGDGYT
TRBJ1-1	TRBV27	ASSLSKELGDTEAF
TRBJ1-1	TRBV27	ASSSGREWRAF
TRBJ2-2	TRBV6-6	ASTPYGTNTGELF
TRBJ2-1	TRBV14	ASSQEVPSEQF
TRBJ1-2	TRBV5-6	ASSLGWGESNYGYT
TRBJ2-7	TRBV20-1	SARTGRAMYEQY